The 11 T cell receptor beta chains below were found in one sample sequenced in a study of cytotoxic CD8 clonotypes in ibrutinib-treated CLL. Data came from immunoSEQ multiplex PCR; TCRdb stores just in-frame clones and leaves some out. Of 65,000 to 90,000 clones listed, roughly 85% are singletons. The sample was PBMCs, taken after 24 months of ibrutinib treatment. These receptors all stem from a human donor with chronic lymphocytic leukemia.

The chain recombines TRBV5-6 with TRBJ1-1; D ambiguous. Germline CDR1 SGHDT, CDR2 YYEEEE. The CDR3 totals 12 residues. Trimming left V 4 bases short and J 1 base short, with 5 bases between. The CDR3 sequence: CASSVPNTEAFF. The CDR3 nucleotides are TGTGCCAGCAGCGTCCCGAACACTGAAGCTTTCTTT.

The CDR3 region is CASSLQGGGIGYEQYF. CDR3 nucleotides: TGTGCCAGCAGTTTGCAAGGTGGAGGGATCGGCTACGAGCAGTACTTC. This chain connects TRBV28 to TRBJ2-7, with D possibly matching TRBD2 (6 bases). Looked up from germline, CDR1 is MDHEN and CDR2 is SYDVKM. The CDR3 has 16 residues. The V and J ends lost 3 bases and 3 bases respectively, with 18 bases between them.

This chain links TRBV30 with TRBJ2-7, with 7 bases matching TRBD1. Losses at the gene ends were 2 bases for V and 3 bases for J; bases not matched to a gene: 7. In germline, CDR1 is GTSNPN, CDR2 SVGIG (reference sequence). The CDR3 sequence is 14 residues long. The CDR3 region has the DNA TGTGCCTGGAGTAGAAGGGCAGGGGGCTACGAGCAGTACTTC. Its protein is CAWSRRAGGYEQYF.

The CDR3 spells CASSYGLAGATDTQYF. Written as DNA, the CDR3 is TGTGCCAGCAGTTATGGACTAGCGGGAGCTACAGATACGCAGTATTTT. The chain recombines TRBV6-5 with TRBJ2-3; 13 bases map to TRBD2. The CDR3 totals 16 residues. Germline loops: CDR1 MNHEY, CDR2 SVGAGI. The trim removed 3 bases at V and 3 bases at J, leaving 3 bases unmatched.

The chain employs TRBV9 and TRBJ2-3, with D perhaps matching TRBD1 (8 bases). The V end lost 4 bases, the J end lost 3 bases, and 15 bases lay between the germline ends. The CDR3 covers 15 residues. Looked up from germline, CDR1 is SGDLS and CDR2 is YYNGEE. CDR3 nucleotides: TGTGCCAGCAGCTTCGGACAGGGAGGGACAGATACGCAGTATTTT. This codes for CASSFGQGGTDTQYF.

The chain employs TRBV5-4 and TRBJ2-1; possible D gene TRBD2, 6 bases. The ends were cut back, 2 bases at V and 6 bases at J, with 12 bases in the middle. CDR3 size: 14 residues. The V gene's germline CDR1 is SGHNT and CDR2 YYREEE (reference sequence). DNA of the CDR3: TGTGCCAGCAGCTTAGGGACTTATCCCAATGAGCAGTTCTTC. Translated: CASSLGTYPNEQFF.

The gene calls are TRBV7-2 and TRBJ1-4; unclear D gene. V gave up 5 bases and J gave up 1 base, with 8 bases separating them. Looked up from germline, CDR1 is SGHTA and CDR2 is FQGNSA. The CDR3 contains 14 residues. The CDR3 coding sequence is TGTGCCAGCAGCCAAACAGTAACTAATGAAAAACTGTTTTTT. This codes for CASSQTVTNEKLFF. The variable domain in full, with the rest retrieved from reference TRBV7-2 and TRBJ1-4, is GAGVSQSPSNKVTEKGKDVELRCDPISGHTALYWYRQSLGQGLEFLIYFQGNSAPDKSGLPSDRFSAERTGGSVSTLTIQRTQQEDSAVYLCASSQTVTNEKLFFGSGTQLSVL.

The V call is TRBV9, the J call TRBJ2-7; no clear D. Germline V gene data show CDR1 as SGDLS and CDR2 as YYNGEE. This CDR3 is 15 amino acids long. The ends were cut back, 0 bases at V and 2 bases at J, with 12 bases in the middle. CDR3 DNA sequence: TGTGCCAGCAGCGTAGCTGGCCATTATACCTACGAGCAGTACTTC. As protein: CASSVAGHYTYEQYF.

V is TRBV28 and J is TRBJ1-3; tentative D call: TRBD1 (5 bases). V lost 1 base and J 2 bases, leaving 12 bases between the germline ends. The CDR3 is 16 amino acids. Germline-derived CDR1 and CDR2 are MDHEN and SYDVKM. The CDR3 DNA sequence: TGTGCCAGCAGTTTATACCGGGGCCAGCCTGGAAACACCATATATTTT. It yields the protein CASSLYRGQPGNTIYF. The variable domain in full, with the rest retrieved from reference TRBV28 and TRBJ1-3, is DVKVTQSSRYLVKRTGEKVFLECVQDMDHENMFWYRQDPGLGLRLIYFSYDVKMKEKGDIPEGYSVSREKKERFSLILESASTNQTSMYLCASSLYRGQPGNTIYFGEGSWLTVV.

V is TRBV19 and J is TRBJ2-7, with 8 bases identical to TRBD1. CDR1 and CDR2 from the germline V gene are LNHDA and SQIVND (reference sequence). The CDR3 consists of 14 residues. V dropped 10 bases and J dropped 2; count of bases not matched to a gene: 10. The CDR3 region is CATRGHGFTYEQYF. CDR3 bases: TGTGCCACCAGGGGGCACGGGTTTACCTACGAGCAGTACTTC.

This sequence joins TRBV30 and TRBJ1-2; D remains unclear. Looked up from germline, CDR1 is GTSNPN and CDR2 is SVGIG (reference sequence). CDR3 size: 13 residues. The V gene lost 3 bases and the J gene lost 0 bases, with 8 bases spanning the gap. DNA for the CDR3: TGTGCCTGGAGACGGGCAGCTAACTATGGCTACACCTTC. Its protein product is CAWRRAANYGYTF.